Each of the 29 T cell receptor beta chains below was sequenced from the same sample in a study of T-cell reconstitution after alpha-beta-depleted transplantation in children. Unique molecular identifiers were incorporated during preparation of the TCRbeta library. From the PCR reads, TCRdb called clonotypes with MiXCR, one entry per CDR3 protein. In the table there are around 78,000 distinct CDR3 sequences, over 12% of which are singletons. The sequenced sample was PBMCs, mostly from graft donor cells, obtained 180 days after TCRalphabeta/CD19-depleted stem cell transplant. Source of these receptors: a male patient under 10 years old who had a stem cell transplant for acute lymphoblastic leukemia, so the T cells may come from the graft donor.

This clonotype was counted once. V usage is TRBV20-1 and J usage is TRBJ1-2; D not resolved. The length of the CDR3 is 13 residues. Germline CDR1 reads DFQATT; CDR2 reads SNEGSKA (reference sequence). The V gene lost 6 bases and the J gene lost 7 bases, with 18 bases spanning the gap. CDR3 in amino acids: CSAATPGTGGYTF. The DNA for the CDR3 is TGCAGTGCCGCGACTCCGGGAACGGGTGGCTACACCTTC.

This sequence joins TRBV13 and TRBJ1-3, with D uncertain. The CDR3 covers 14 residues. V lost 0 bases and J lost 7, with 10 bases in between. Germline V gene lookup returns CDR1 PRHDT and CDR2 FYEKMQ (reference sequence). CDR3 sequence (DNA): TGTGCCAGCAGCTTAGGACAGCGGTGGAACACCATATATTTT. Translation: CASSLGQRWNTIYF.

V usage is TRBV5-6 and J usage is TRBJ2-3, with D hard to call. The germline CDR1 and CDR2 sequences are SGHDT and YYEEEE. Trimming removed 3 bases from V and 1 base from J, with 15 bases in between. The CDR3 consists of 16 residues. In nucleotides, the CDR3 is TGTGCCAGCAGCTCCTTCATCCACATACGCACAGATACGCAGTATTTT. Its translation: CASSSFIHIRTDTQYF.

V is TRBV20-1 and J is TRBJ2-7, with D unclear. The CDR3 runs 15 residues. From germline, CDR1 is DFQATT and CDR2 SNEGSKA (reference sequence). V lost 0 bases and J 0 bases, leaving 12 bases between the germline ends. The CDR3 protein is CSARDGSSTSYEQYF. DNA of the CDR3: TGCAGTGCTAGAGATGGGTCCTCCACCTCCTACGAGCAGTACTTC.

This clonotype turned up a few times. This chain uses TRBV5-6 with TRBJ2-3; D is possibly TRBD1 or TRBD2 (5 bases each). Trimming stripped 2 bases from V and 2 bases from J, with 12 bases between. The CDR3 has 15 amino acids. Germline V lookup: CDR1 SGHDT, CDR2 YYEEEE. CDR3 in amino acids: CASSLTGRFTDTQYF. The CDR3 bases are TGTGCCAGCAGCTTAACGGGGCGATTCACAGATACGCAGTATTTT.

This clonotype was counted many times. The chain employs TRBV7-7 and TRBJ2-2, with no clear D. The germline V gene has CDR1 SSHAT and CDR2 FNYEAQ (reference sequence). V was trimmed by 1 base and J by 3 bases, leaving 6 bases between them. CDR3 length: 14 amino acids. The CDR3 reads CASSLGLHTGELFF. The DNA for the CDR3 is TGTGCCAGCAGCTTAGGGCTCCACACCGGGGAGCTGTTTTTT.

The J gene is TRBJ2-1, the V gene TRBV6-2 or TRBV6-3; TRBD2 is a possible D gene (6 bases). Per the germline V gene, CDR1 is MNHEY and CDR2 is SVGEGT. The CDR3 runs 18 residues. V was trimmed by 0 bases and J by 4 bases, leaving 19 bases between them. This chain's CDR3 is CASSYSKGTGAVYNEQFF. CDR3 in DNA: TGTGCCAGCAGTTACTCGAAGGGAACGGGAGCTGTGTACAATGAGCAGTTCTTC.

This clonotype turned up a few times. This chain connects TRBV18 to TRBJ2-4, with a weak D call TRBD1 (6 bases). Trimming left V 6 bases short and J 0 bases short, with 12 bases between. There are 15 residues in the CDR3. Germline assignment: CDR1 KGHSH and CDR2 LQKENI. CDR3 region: CASSPTGLAKNIQYF. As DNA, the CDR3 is TGTGCCAGCTCTCCGACAGGCCTAGCCAAAAACATTCAGTACTTC. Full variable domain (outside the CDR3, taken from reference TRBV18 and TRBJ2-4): NAGVMQNPRHLVRRRGQEARLRCSPMKGHSHVYWYRQLPEEGLKFMVYLQKENIIDESGMPKERFSAEFPKEGPSILRIQQVVRGDSAAYFCASSPTGLAKNIQYFGAGTRLSVL.

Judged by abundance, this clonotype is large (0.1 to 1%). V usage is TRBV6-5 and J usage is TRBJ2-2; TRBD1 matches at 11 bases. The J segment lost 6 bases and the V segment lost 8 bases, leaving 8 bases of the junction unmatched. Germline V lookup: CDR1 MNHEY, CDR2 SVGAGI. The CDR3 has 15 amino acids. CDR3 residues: CASGVEDRGPGELFF. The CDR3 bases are TGTGCCAGCGGGGTCGAGGACAGGGGGCCCGGGGAGCTGTTTTTT.

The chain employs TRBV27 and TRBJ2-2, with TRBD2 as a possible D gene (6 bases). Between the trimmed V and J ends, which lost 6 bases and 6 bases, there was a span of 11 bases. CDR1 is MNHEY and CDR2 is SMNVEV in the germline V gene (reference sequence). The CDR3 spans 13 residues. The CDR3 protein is CASRGREAGELFF. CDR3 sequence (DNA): TGTGCCAGCAGGGGTAGGGAGGCCGGGGAGCTGTTTTTT.

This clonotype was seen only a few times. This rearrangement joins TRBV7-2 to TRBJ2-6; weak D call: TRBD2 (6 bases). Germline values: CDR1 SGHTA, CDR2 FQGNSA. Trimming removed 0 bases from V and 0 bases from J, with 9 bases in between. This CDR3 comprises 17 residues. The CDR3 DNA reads TGTGCCAGCAGCTTAGCGGGGCGGGACTCTGGGGCCAACGTCCTGACTTTC. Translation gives CASSLAGRDSGANVLTF.

The CDR3 reads CASSLAGGRSYNEQFF. CDR3 DNA: TGCGCCAGCAGCTTGGCCGGCGGACGCTCCTACAATGAGCAGTTCTTC. This chain connects TRBV5-1 to TRBJ2-1; no reliable D call. The V gene lost 0 bases and the J gene lost 0 bases, with 10 bases spanning the gap. Germline CDR1 and CDR2: SGHRS and YFSETQ. The CDR3 consists of 16 residues.

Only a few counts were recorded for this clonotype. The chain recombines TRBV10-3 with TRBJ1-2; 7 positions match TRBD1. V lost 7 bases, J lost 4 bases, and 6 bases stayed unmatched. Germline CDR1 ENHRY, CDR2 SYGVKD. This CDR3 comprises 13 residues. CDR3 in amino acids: CAINDREAYGYTF. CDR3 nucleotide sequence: TGTGCCATCAATGACAGGGAGGCCTATGGCTACACCTTC.

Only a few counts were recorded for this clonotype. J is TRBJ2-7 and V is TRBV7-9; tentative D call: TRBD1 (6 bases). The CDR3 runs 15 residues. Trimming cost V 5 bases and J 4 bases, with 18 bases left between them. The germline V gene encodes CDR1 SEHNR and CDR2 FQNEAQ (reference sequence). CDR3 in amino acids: CASSRPGHPLYEQYF. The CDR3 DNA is TGTGCCAGCAGCAGACCGGGACACCCATTATACGAGCAGTACTTC.

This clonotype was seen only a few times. CDR3 coding DNA: TGTGCCAGCAGTCCCGGGACCTTCTCTGGGGCCAACGTCCTGACTTTC. Its protein is CASSPGTFSGANVLTF. This chain connects TRBV27 to TRBJ2-6; D tentatively fits TRBD1 or TRBD2 (5 bases each). The CDR3 length is 16 residues. The V gene's germline CDR1 is MNHEY and CDR2 SMNVEV (reference sequence). V was shortened by 5 bases and J by 0 bases, with 11 bases between the two germline ends.

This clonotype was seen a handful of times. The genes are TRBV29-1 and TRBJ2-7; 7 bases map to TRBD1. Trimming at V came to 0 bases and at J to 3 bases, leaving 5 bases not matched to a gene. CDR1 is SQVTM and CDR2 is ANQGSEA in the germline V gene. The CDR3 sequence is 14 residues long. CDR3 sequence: CSVEEVGGFYEQYF. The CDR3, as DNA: TGCAGCGTTGAAGAAGTAGGGGGCTTCTACGAGCAGTACTTC.

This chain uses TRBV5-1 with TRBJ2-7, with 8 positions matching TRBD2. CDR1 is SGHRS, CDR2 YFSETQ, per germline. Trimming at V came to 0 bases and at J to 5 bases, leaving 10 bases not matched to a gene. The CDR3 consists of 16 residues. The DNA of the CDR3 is TGCGCCAGCAGCTTGGCCGGGACTAGTAAGCTCGACGAGCAGTACTTC. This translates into CASSLAGTSKLDEQYF.

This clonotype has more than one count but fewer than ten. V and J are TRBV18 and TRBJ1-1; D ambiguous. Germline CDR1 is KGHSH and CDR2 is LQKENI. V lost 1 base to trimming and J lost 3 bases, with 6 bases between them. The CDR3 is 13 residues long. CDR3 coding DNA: TGTGCCAGCTCACCACTGGGAGACACTGAAGCTTTCTTT. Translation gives CASSPLGDTEAFF.

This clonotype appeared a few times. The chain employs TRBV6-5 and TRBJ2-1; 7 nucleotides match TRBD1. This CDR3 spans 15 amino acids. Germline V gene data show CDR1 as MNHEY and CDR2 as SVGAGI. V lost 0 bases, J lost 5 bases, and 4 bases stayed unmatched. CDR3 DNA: TGTGCCAGCAGTTACTCGACAGGGAGCCACAATGAGCAGTTCTTC. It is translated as CASSYSTGSHNEQFF.

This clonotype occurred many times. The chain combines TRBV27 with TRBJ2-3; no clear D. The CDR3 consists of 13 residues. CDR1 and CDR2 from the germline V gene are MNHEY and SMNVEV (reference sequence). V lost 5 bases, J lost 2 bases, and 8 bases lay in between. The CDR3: CASSPYSTDTQYF. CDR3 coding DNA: TGTGCCAGCAGTCCCTATTCCACAGATACGCAGTATTTT.

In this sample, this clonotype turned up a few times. CDR3 bases: TGCAGTGCTATTCAGGACCTAAATCAGCCCCAGCATTTT. It specifies CSAIQDLNQPQHF. The chain has TRBV20-1 and TRBJ1-5; D is ambiguous. Germline assignment: CDR1 DFQATT and CDR2 SNEGSKA (reference sequence). This CDR3 has 13 residues. V lost 4 bases, J lost 4 bases, and 11 bases lay in between.

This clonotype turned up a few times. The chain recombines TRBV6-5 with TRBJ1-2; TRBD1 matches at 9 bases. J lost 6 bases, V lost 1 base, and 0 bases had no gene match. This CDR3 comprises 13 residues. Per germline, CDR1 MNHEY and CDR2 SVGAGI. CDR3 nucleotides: TGTGCCAGCAGTTACTGGACAGGGGATGGCTACACCTTC. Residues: CASSYWTGDGYTF.

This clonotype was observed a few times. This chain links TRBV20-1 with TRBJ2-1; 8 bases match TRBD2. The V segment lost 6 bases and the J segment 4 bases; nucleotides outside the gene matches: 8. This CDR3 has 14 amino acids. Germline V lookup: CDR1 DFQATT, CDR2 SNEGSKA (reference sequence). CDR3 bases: TGCAGTGCCCGGGGGGGGAGAACGTACAATGAGCAGTTCTTC. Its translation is CSARGGRTYNEQFF.

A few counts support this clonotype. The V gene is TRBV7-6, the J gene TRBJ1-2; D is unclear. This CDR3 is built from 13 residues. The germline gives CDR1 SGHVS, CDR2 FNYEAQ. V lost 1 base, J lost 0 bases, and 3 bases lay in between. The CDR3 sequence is CASSLEPNYGYTF. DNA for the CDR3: TGTGCCAGCAGCTTAGAGCCTAACTATGGCTACACCTTC.

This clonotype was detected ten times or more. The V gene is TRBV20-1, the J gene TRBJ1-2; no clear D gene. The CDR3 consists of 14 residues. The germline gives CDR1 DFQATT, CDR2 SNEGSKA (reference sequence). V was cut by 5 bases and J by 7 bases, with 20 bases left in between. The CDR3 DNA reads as TGCAGTGCTGTGGGATTATTCAGAGCGGGTGGCTACACCTTC. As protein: CSAVGLFRAGGYTF.

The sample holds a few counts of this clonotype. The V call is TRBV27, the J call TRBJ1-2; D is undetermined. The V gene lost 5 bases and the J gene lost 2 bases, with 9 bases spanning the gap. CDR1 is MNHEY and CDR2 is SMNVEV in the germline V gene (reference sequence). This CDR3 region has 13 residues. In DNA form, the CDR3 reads TGTGCCAGCAGTCCCGACATGAACTATGGCTACACCTTC. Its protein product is CASSPDMNYGYTF.

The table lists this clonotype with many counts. The CDR3 coding sequence is TGTGCCAGCAGCTTGGCCGGCGAAAAGTACGAGCAGTACTTC. It translates to CASSLAGEKYEQYF. The chain is built from TRBV5-5 and TRBJ2-7, with no clear D. Per the germline V gene, CDR1 is SGHKS and CDR2 is YYEKEE (reference sequence). Between the trimmed V and J ends, which lost 0 bases and 4 bases, there was a span of 11 bases. The CDR3 spans 14 residues. Based on the CDR3 plus reference TRBV5-5 and TRBJ2-7, the full variable domain is DAGVTQSPTHLIKTRGQQVTLRCSPISGHKSVSWYQQVLGQGPQFIFQYYEKEERGRGNFPDRFSARQFPNYSSELNVNALLLGDSALYLCASSLAGEKYEQYFGPGTRLTVT.

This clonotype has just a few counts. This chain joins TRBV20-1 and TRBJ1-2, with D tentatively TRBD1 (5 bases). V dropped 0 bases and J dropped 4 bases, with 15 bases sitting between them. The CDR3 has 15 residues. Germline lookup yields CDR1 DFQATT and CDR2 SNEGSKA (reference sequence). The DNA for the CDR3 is TGCAGTGCTAGAGATGGCCGAGGGACGAGCTATGGCTACACCTTC. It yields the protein CSARDGRGTSYGYTF.

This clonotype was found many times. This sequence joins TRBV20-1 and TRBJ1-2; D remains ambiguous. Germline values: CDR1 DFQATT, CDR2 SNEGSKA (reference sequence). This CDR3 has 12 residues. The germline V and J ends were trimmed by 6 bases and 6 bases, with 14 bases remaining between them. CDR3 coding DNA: TGCAGTGCCCTAGAGGAGAGAAATGGCTACACCTTC. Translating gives CSALEERNGYTF.